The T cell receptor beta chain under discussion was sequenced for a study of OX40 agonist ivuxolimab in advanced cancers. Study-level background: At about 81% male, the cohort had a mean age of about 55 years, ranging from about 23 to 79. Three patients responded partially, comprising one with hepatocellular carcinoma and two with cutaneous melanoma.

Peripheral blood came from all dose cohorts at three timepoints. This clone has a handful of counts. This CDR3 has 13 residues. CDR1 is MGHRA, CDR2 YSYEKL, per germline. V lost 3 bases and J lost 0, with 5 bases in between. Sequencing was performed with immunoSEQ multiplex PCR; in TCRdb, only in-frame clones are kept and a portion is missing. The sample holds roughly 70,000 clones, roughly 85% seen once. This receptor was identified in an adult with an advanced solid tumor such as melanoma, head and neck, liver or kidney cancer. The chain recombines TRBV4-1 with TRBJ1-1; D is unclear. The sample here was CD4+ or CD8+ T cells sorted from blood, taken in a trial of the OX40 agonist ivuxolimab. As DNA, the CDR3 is TGCGCCAGCAGCCAGAGTTTGAACACTGAAGCTTTCTTT. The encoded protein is CASSQSLNTEAFF.